This record concerns one T cell receptor beta chain sequence. What it recognizes is unknown. TCRdb's table, derived via immunoSEQ multiplex PCR, lists solely in-frame clones and lacks some. This sample has approximately 140,000 clones, with 70% to 90% found just once. V was clipped by 6 bases and J by 2 bases, with 11 bases between them. The CDR3 length is 15 residues. From germline, CDR1 is MDHEN and CDR2 SYDVKM. The sample originates from a study of T cells in localized non-small cell lung cancer. Study conclusions and caveats: Clonality of T cells reached its maximum in uninvolved adjacent lung, surpassing tumor. Among the top 100 tumor clones, a median around 50 appeared in adjacent lung.

The receptor comes from a female donor of 60 years or more with stage I lung adenocarcinoma. V gene TRBV28 combines with J gene TRBJ2-6, with D perhaps matching TRBD1 (6 bases). The input for sequencing was peripheral blood, taken before any cancer treatment. The DNA for the CDR3 is TGTGCCAGCAGCGTCAGGGGCGCTGGGGCCAACGTCCTGACTTTC. Amino acids: CASSVRGAGANVLTF.